These 32 T cell receptor beta chains came from one sample sequenced in a study of T cells in Graves' hyperthyroidism and ophthalmopathy. Amplified TCR beta CDR3 regions derived from RNA transcripts. The primer set for the first-round RT-PCR of the TCR CDR3 was HTBI. Each CDR3 protein gets one entry after TCRdb re-called the multiplex PCR reads with MiXCR. Here the sample spans 660,000 or so distinct CDR3 sequences, over 40% being singletons. Material for sequencing was peripheral blood or thyroid tissue (not recorded which). The receptors derive from an adult man with Graves' disease, either hyperthyroidism or ophthalmopathy (not recorded which).

Ten or more counts support this clonotype. The V and J genes are TRBV2 and TRBJ1-5; no clear D gene. This CDR3 spans 13 amino acids. Germline CDR1 is SNHLY and CDR2 is FYNNEI. With 2 bases removed from V and 5 bases from J, the gap between germline ends came to 7 bases. CDR3 region: CASSESRDQPQHF. The CDR3, as DNA: TGTGCCAGCAGTGAATCCCGTGATCAGCCCCAGCATTTT.

As concerns this clonotype: This may be a read error, as it is one base from a much larger clone. The chain recombines TRBV7-9 with TRBJ1-5; the match to TRBD1 covers 7 bases. Germline V gene lookup returns CDR1 SEHNR and CDR2 FQNEAQ (reference sequence). This CDR3 is built from 15 residues. V gave up 6 bases and J gave up 0 bases; unmatched junction bases: 5. The CDR3 coding sequence is TGTGCCAGCAGAGAGGGACAGATTAGCAATCAGCCCCAGCATTTT. This codes for CASREGQISNQPQHF.

Comment on this clonotype: This is likely a read error, given that the CDR3 carries no conserved phenylalanine or tryptophan at its end. V is TRBV10-2 and J is TRBJ2-2, with 7 bases fitting TRBD1. Germline assignment: CDR1 WSHSY and CDR2 SAAADI. V lost 2 bases to trimming and J lost 7 bases; unmatched junction nucleotides: 1. The CDR3 has 13 amino acids. The CDR3 spells CASSETGVGELFL. CDR3 DNA sequence: TGCGCCAGCAGTGAGACAGGGGTCGGGGAGCTGTTTCTT.

This clonotype was counted only a few times. The chain combines TRBV29-1 with TRBJ1-5; D unclear. The CDR3 is 15 amino acids. Trimming removed 0 bases from V and 2 bases from J, with 11 bases in between. From germline, CDR1 is SQVTM and CDR2 ANQGSEA. CDR3 loop: CSVEEDGDGNQPQHF. Here the CDR3 DNA reads TGCAGCGTTGAAGAAGATGGGGATGGCAATCAGCCCCAGCATTTT.

This clonotype was picked up a small number of times. The rearrangement uses TRBV7-9 and TRBJ1-6; 8 positions match TRBD1. The ends lost 6 bases at V and 5 bases at J; junction bases unmatched: 15. The germline V gene encodes CDR1 SEHNR and CDR2 FQNEAQ (reference sequence). The CDR3 is made up of 18 amino acids. The CDR3 sequence: CASSYPPRDRLNNSPLHF. For the CDR3, the DNA is TGTGCCAGCAGTTACCCACCCCGGGACAGGCTAAATAATTCACCCCTCCACTTT.

A note on this clonotype: One junction end disagrees with the germline gene, perhaps due to a read error. The J gene is TRBJ1-2, the V gene TRBV24-1; D call uncertain. This CDR3 contains 12 residues. Germline values: CDR1 KGHDR, CDR2 SFDVKD. This CDR3 reads CATSGWDYGYTF. The CDR3 DNA sequence: TGTGCCACCAGTGGGTGGGATTATGGCTACACCTTT.

This rearrangement joins TRBV10-3 to TRBJ1-6; the match to TRBD1 covers 7 bases. Germline V gene sequence: CDR1 ENHRY, CDR2 SYGVKD. This CDR3 has 14 amino acids. V trimming: 3 bases; J trimming: 13 bases; junction bases outside the gene matches: 9. CDR3 residues: CAISDGQAQEPLHF. The CDR3 DNA sequence: TGTGCCATCAGTGATGGACAGGCCCAGGAGCCCCTCCACTTT.

This clonotype was seen a few times. This rearrangement joins TRBV4-1 to TRBJ1-5; TRBD1 is a possible D gene (5 bases). Looked up from germline, CDR1 is MGHRA and CDR2 is YSYEKL. The CDR3 sequence is 13 residues long. Trimming cost V 0 bases and J 7 bases, with 7 bases left between them. CDR3 sequence: CASSQETVQPQHF. CDR3 coding DNA: TGCGCCAGCAGCCAAGAGACAGTCCAGCCCCAGCATTTT.

This clonotype was seen just once. The V gene is TRBV29-1, the J gene TRBJ1-4; TRBD1 might be the D (5 bases). The V end was cut by 4 bases, the J end by 6 bases, with 6 bases between. This CDR3 region has 11 residues. Germline V gene data show CDR1 as SQVTM and CDR2 as ANQGSEA. CDR3 bases: TGCAGCGTTGTAGGGGATGAAAAACTGTTTTTT. Translating it yields CSVVGDEKLFF.

This clonotype has a single count. This chain links TRBV7-8 with TRBJ2-7; 7 bases map to TRBD2. The CDR3 spans 15 residues. Germline trimming cut 5 bases from V and 5 bases from J; bases unmatched to any gene: 12. Germline-derived CDR1 and CDR2 are SGHVS and FQNEAQ. The CDR3 region has the DNA TGTGCCAGCAGCAGCGACGGCGGGAGATACCACGAGCAGTACTTC. Translating gives CASSSDGGRYHEQYF. Together with reference TRBV7-8 and TRBJ2-7, the CDR3 gives the full variable domain: GAGVSQSPRYKVAKRGQDVALRCDPISGHVSLFWYQQALGQGPEFLTYFQNEAQLDKSGLPSDRFFAERPEGSVSTLKIQRTQQEDSAVYLCASSSDGGRYHEQYFGPGTRLTVT.

With respect to this clonotype: Since a much larger clone is just one base distant, this may be a read error. The V call is TRBV29-1, the J call TRBJ1-2; the D gene is possibly TRBD1 (5 bases). This CDR3 has 13 residues. The V gene lost 5 bases and the J gene lost 4 bases, with 14 bases spanning the gap. The germline V gene has CDR1 SQVTM and CDR2 ANQGSEA. CDR3 residues: CSVYTGSGYGYTF. The CDR3 region has the DNA TGCAGCGTTTACACAGGATCGGGCTATGGCTACACCTTC.

V and J are TRBV7-8 and TRBJ2-7, with D tentatively TRBD2 (6 bases). In germline, CDR1 is SGHVS, CDR2 FQNEAQ. CDR3 length: 15 residues. V lost 4 bases to trimming and J lost 4 bases, with 17 bases between them. The CDR3: CASSSFLGSGYEQYF. The DNA of the CDR3 is TGTGCCAGCAGCTCCTTCCTAGGCAGCGGGTACGAGCAGTACTTC.

This clonotype was recorded a few times. The chain uses TRBV6-6 and TRBJ1-3, with 7 bases matching TRBD1. CDR3 length equals 15 residues. The junction had 7 bases not matched to a gene; V was cut back by 3 bases and J by 5 bases. The germline V gene encodes CDR1 MNHNY and CDR2 SVGAGI (reference sequence). The CDR3 sequence is CASSYTGDLRNTIYF. The CDR3 DNA reads TGTGCCAGCAGTTATACAGGGGATTTAAGAAACACCATATATTTT.

This clonotype was detected ten times or more. The J gene is TRBJ1-1, the V gene TRBV7-9, with 7 bases fitting TRBD1. Trimming cost V 5 bases and J 7 bases; bases outside gene matches: 7. Germline V gene data show CDR1 as SEHNR and CDR2 as FQNEAQ (reference sequence). This CDR3 contains 13 residues. The CDR3: CASSETGPNEAFF. The CDR3 DNA follows: TGTGCCAGCAGCGAGACAGGGCCTAATGAAGCTTTCTTT.

This clonotype was counted only a few times. A much larger clone lies a single base off, so this may be a read error. The J gene is TRBJ1-1, the V gene TRBV29-1; tentatively, D is TRBD1 (5 bases). Trimming took 7 bases from V and 4 from J, leaving 13 bases between them. Looked up from germline, CDR1 is SQVTM and CDR2 is ANQGSEA. The CDR3 totals 12 residues. The CDR3 loop reads CSAQAGATEAFF. As DNA, the CDR3 is TGCAGCGCACAGGCAGGCGCCACTGAAGCTTTCTTT.

A single count supports this clonotype. The V call is TRBV25-1, the J call TRBJ1-2; perhaps TRBD1 as D (5 bases). The CDR3 has 15 amino acids. CDR1 is MGHDK and CDR2 is SYGVNS in the germline V gene. V lost 7 bases and J lost 4, with 19 bases in between. The CDR3: CASTLSGGGIYGYTF. The CDR3 coding sequence is TGTGCCAGCACCCTGAGTGGGGGGGGAATCTATGGCTACACCTTC.

V and J are TRBV5-1 and TRBJ2-5; 9 nucleotides line up with TRBD1. The J segment lost 3 bases and the V segment lost 2 bases, leaving 2 bases of the junction unmatched. The V gene's germline CDR1 is SGHRS and CDR2 YFSETQ. This CDR3 comprises 14 residues. The CDR3 coding sequence is TGCGCCAGCAGCTTAAGGACAGGGGAAGAGACCCAGTACTTC. Translated, it gives CASSLRTGEETQYF.

This clonotype came up once. The chain is built from TRBV9 and TRBJ1-2, with TRBD1 matching 7 bases. V trimming: 0 bases; J trimming: 5 bases; junction bases outside the gene matches: 4. From germline, CDR1 is SGDLS and CDR2 YYNGEE. CDR3 length equals 14 residues. As DNA, the CDR3 is TGTGCCAGCAGCGTAGGACAGGGAACGTATGGCTACACCTTC. It yields the protein CASSVGQGTYGYTF.

This chain uses TRBV12-3 or TRBV12-4 with TRBJ1-1; the match to TRBD1 covers 7 bases. V shed 2 bases, J shed 3 bases, and the junction held 12 bases outside the gene matches. This CDR3 is 17 amino acids long. CDR3 DNA: TGTGCCAGCAGTTTACGTGGCGGAGGGGGCGCCGACACTGAAGCTTTCTTT. Amino acid sequence: CASSLRGGGGADTEAFF.

In this sample, this clonotype turned up a few times. V is TRBV5-1 and J is TRBJ2-5; 8 bases match TRBD2. In germline, CDR1 is SGHRS, CDR2 YFSETQ. V was clipped by 2 bases and J by 5 bases; unmatched bases: 5. The CDR3 has 14 amino acids. CDR3 amino acids: CASSFSGVAETQYF. The DNA for the CDR3 is TGCGCCAGCAGCTTTAGCGGGGTGGCGGAGACCCAGTACTTC.

The sample holds one count of this clonotype. With a much larger clone just one base away, this may be a read error. The V gene is TRBV29-1, the J gene TRBJ2-7; D may correspond to TRBD1 or TRBD2 (5 bases each). The germline gives CDR1 SQVTM, CDR2 ANQGSEA. The CDR3 totals 11 residues. The chain's CDR3 is CSVEIGDERYF. In DNA form, the CDR3 reads TGCAGCGTTGAGATAGGGGACGAGCGGTACTTC.

This chain connects TRBV5-1 to TRBJ1-1; D may be TRBD1 (6 bases). This CDR3 contains 14 residues. Germline-derived CDR1 and CDR2 are SGHRS and YFSETQ. V shed 3 bases and J shed 3 bases, with 12 bases lying between them. The CDR3 reads CASSSGESDTEAFF. For the CDR3, the DNA is TGCGCCAGCAGCTCAGGGGAATCCGACACTGAAGCTTTCTTT.

To note about this clonotype: The conserved phenylalanine or tryptophan normally closing the CDR3 is absent here, so this likely arose from a read error. The rearrangement joins TRBV10-2 to TRBJ1-2, with D perhaps matching TRBD1 (5 bases). Germline lookup yields CDR1 WSHSY and CDR2 SAAADI. This CDR3 contains 13 residues. V was pared by 7 bases and J by 6 bases, with 15 bases between. The CDR3 sequence is CASTRPGHHGYTL. DNA for the CDR3: TGCGCCAGCACCCGGCCAGGACACCATGGCTACACCCTC.

Worth noting for this clonotype: A much larger clone is a single base away; this may be a read error. This rearrangement joins TRBV29-1 to TRBJ2-7; D not resolved. Germline lookup yields CDR1 SQVTM and CDR2 ANQGSEA. There are 14 residues in the CDR3. The CDR3 nucleotides are TGCAGCGTTGAATTTGTAGGACGGCGACGCGAGCAGTGCTTC. Its translation is CSVEFVGRRREQCF.

The rearrangement joins TRBV20-1 to TRBJ1-1; D not resolved. Germline V CDR1 and CDR2: DFQATT, SNEGSKA (reference sequence). Trimming stripped 6 bases from V and 3 bases from J, with 17 bases between. This CDR3 has 14 residues. The CDR3 spells CSAALPGRYTEAFF. CDR3 nucleotides: TGCAGTGCCGCGCTCCCGGGTCGGTACACTGAAGCTTTCTTT.

V is TRBV7-9 and J is TRBJ2-7; the D is unclear. This CDR3 spans 14 amino acids. The V gene's germline CDR1 is SEHNR and CDR2 FQNEAQ (reference sequence). V shed 5 bases and J shed 3 bases, with 14 bases lying between them. CDR3 DNA: TGTGCCAGCAGCCCCCATGGTGGAATCTACGAGCAGTACTTC. Its translation is CASSPHGGIYEQYF.

This chain joins TRBV12-3 or TRBV12-4 and TRBJ1-1; 8 nucleotides match TRBD1. The V gene end was trimmed by 7 bases and the J gene end by 0 bases; junction bases not matched to a gene: 7. This CDR3 comprises 15 residues. CDR3 protein: CASTGQGQLNTEAFF. CDR3 nucleotide sequence: TGTGCCAGCACAGGACAGGGCCAATTGAACACTGAAGCTTTCTTT.

About this clonotype: One base away lies a much larger clone, so this may be a sequencing read error. V and J are TRBV6-1 and TRBJ2-2; possible D gene TRBD1, 5 bases. With 3 bases removed from V and 4 bases from J, the gap between germline ends came to 9 bases. Germline CDR1 MNHNS, CDR2 SASEGT. This CDR3 region has 14 residues. The CDR3 DNA reads TGTGCCAGCAGTGAGCGACAGACCACCGGGGAGCTGTTTTTT. It yields the protein CASSERQTTGELFF.

The V gene is TRBV29-1, the J gene TRBJ1-2, with a weak D call TRBD1 (6 bases). The CDR3 covers 16 residues. The V gene's germline CDR1 is SQVTM and CDR2 ANQGSEA. V gave up 0 bases and J gave up 3 bases, with 17 bases separating them. The CDR3 region has the DNA TGCAGCGTTGAAGATTTTTTAGGTTACAGGGACTATGGCTACACCTTC. This codes for CSVEDFLGYRDYGYTF.

With respect to this clonotype: A much bigger clone sits one base away, suggesting this may be a read error. The rearrangement joins TRBV7-9 to TRBJ2-5, with D hard to call. CDR1 is SEHNR and CDR2 is FQNEAQ in the germline V gene (reference sequence). The CDR3 sequence is 13 residues long. V was shortened by 4 bases and J by 6 bases, with 12 bases between the two germline ends. The CDR3, as DNA: TGTGCCAGCAGCTCCGCCCCCCGGAAGACCCAGTACTTC. Protein: CASSSAPRKTQYF.

This clonotype came up a few times. V is TRBV5-6 and J is TRBJ1-1; no definite D call. V shed 4 bases and J shed 3 bases, with 16 bases lying between them. Germline V gives CDR1 SGHDT, CDR2 YYEEEE. The CDR3 is 15 amino acids. As DNA, the CDR3 is TGTGCCAGCAGCGTAGATCTTGAGGGTTACACTGAAGCTTTCTTT. Protein sequence: CASSVDLEGYTEAFF.

The rearrangement links TRBV10-3 to TRBJ1-2; 8 bases align to TRBD1. V lost 10 bases and J lost 4; bases outside the gene matches: 20. Germline V gene data show CDR1 as ENHRY and CDR2 as SYGVKD. CDR3 length: 17 residues. CDR3 loop: CATNGLGQDISGYGYTF. CDR3 nucleotide sequence: TGTGCCACCAACGGCCTGGGACAGGATATCTCTGGCTATGGCTACACCTTC.